Each of the 12 T cell receptor beta chains below was sequenced from the same sample in a study of a mutant IDH1 vaccine in newly diagnosed glioma. Documented time point: week 5, during vaccination. What each vaccine dose contained was 300 ug of mutant IDH1 20-mer peptide, accompanied by topical imiquimod. The method was immunoSEQ multiplex PCR; TCRdb's version includes in-frame clones alone and lacks a portion of them. The sample yields 32,000 or so clones, roughly 90% seen once. The antigens for these receptors are not known. The sequencing used peripheral blood mononuclear cells (PBMCs), collected from a glioma patient whose treatment included an IDH1 peptide vaccine. These receptors originate from a woman in her 40s with glioma. Some clones in this sample may be carry-over from other donors' samples.

This chain connects TRBV7-2 to TRBJ2-7, with D unclear. Germline CDR1 and CDR2: SGHTA and FQGNSA. This CDR3 is built from 12 residues. Trimming took off 3 bases at V and 6 bases at J, with 9 bases between the two ends. CDR3 nucleotide sequence: TGTGCCAGCAGCTTCTTTTCAGGCGAGCAGTACTTC. It codes for CASSFFSGEQYF.

J is TRBJ1-5 and V is TRBV5-8; 7 nucleotides agree with TRBD1. The CDR3 is 19 residues long. After removal of 4 bases from V and 0 bases from J, the junction contained 16 bases not matched to a gene. In germline, CDR1 is SGHTS, CDR2 YDEGEE. CDR3 protein: CASSIHRGGLVYSNQPQHF. In nucleotides, the CDR3 is TGTGCCAGCAGCATCCACAGGGGAGGATTGGTCTATAGCAATCAGCCCCAGCATTTT. Complete variable domain (other parts from reference TRBV5-8 and TRBJ1-5): EAGVTQSPTHLIKTRGQQATLRCSPISGHTSVYWYQQALGLGLQFLLWYDEGEERNRGNFPPRFSGRQFPNYSSELNVNALELEDSALYLCASSIHRGGLVYSNQPQHFGDGTRLSIL.

V is TRBV5-4 and J is TRBJ2-3; perhaps TRBD2 as D (6 bases). The length of the CDR3 is 14 residues. Germline lookup yields CDR1 SGHNT and CDR2 YYREEE (reference sequence). V was shortened by 5 bases and J by 2 bases, with 12 bases between the two germline ends. The DNA of the CDR3 is TGTGCCAGCAGGGGGGACTTTCACACAGATACGCAGTATTTT. Translation gives CASRGDFHTDTQYF.

V and J are TRBV5-1 and TRBJ1-6; 9 bases are a match to TRBD1. V shed 3 bases, J shed 7 bases, and the junction held 2 bases outside the gene matches. CDR3 length equals 14 residues. CDR1 and CDR2 from the germline V gene are SGHRS and YFSETQ. This CDR3 is CASSSDRGNSPLHF. In nucleotides, the CDR3 is TGCGCCAGCAGCTCGGACAGGGGAAATTCACCCCTCCACTTT. Full variable domain (rest looked up from reference TRBV5-1 and TRBJ1-6): KAGVTQTPRYLIKTRGQQVTLSCSPISGHRSVSWYQQTPGQGLQFLFEYFSETQRNKGNFPGRFSGRQFSNSRSEMNVSTLELGDSALYLCASSSDRGNSPLHFGNGTRLTVT.

This clone has just one count. The chain has TRBV27 and TRBJ1-4; perhaps TRBD1 as D (6 bases). From germline, CDR1 is MNHEY and CDR2 SMNVEV (reference sequence). The CDR3 is 20 amino acids. Trimming took off 5 bases at V and 10 bases at J, with 35 bases between the two ends. CDR3 bases: TGTGCCAGCAGTGGACACTCTCCGGGACCCAGAAGGGGGGGATTTCCAAAACTGTTTTTT. This gives the protein CASSGHSPGPRRGGFPKLFF.

V usage is TRBV5-1 and J usage is TRBJ2-7; no reliable D call. The V gene's germline CDR1 is SGHRS and CDR2 YFSETQ. Trimming pared 0 bases from V and 0 bases from J, leaving 4 bases between. The CDR3 totals 13 residues. CDR3 coding DNA: TGCGCCAGCAGCTTGGACGGCTCCTACGAGCAGTACTTC. Amino acids: CASSLDGSYEQYF.

CDR3 DNA sequence: TGCGCCAGCAGTCAAGATCCACCGTGGGGTTGGACCCAGTACTTC. Translating it yields CASSQDPPWGWTQYF. The chain joins TRBV23-1 to TRBJ2-5; D gene unclear. TRBV23-1 is filed as an ORF, its function uncertain. The CDR3 consists of 15 residues. V shed 2 bases and J shed 7 bases, with 17 bases lying between them.

The chain's CDR3 is CASSPGTDQPQHF. CDR3 DNA: TGTGCCAGCTCGCCCGGGACAGATCAGCCCCAGCATTTT. The chain couples TRBV18 to TRBJ1-5, with TRBD1 matching 7 bases. With V trimmed by 6 bases and J by 5 bases, 4 bases remained unmatched. Germline assignment: CDR1 KGHSH and CDR2 LQKENI. This CDR3 comprises 13 residues.

The V call is TRBV4-2, the J call TRBJ2-2; perhaps TRBD1 as D (5 bases). The CDR3 has 14 amino acids. V lost 2 bases to trimming and J lost 5 bases, with 9 bases between them. The germline V gene has CDR1 LGHNA and CDR2 YNFKEQ. The CDR3 region is CASSQPQGTGELFF. DNA for the CDR3: TGTGCCAGCAGCCAACCCCAGGGAACCGGGGAGCTGTTTTTT.

The CDR3 DNA is TGTGCCAGTACCGGACTAGCGGGAGGAGAGACCCAGTACTTC. This sequence encodes CASTGLAGGETQYF. The genes are TRBV19 and TRBJ2-5; 14 positions agree with TRBD2. CDR3 length: 14 amino acids. Per the germline V gene, CDR1 is LNHDA and CDR2 is SQIVND (reference sequence). Unmatched junction bases numbered 2, after V lost 7 bases and J lost 4 bases.

The V call is TRBV11-3, the J call TRBJ2-7; TRBD1 agrees at 9 bases. CDR3 length equals 16 residues. The germline gives CDR1 SGHNT, CDR2 YENEEA. V lost 5 bases, J lost 4 bases, and 12 bases stayed unmatched. CDR3: CASSRGEGTGNYEQYF. The CDR3 coding sequence is TGTGCCAGCAGCCGCGGTGAGGGGACAGGGAATTACGAGCAGTACTTC.

In nucleotides, the CDR3 is TGTGCCAGCAGCTCCCCCAGGACAGGGGCCTACGAGCAGTACTTC. Amino acids: CASSSPRTGAYEQYF. The genes are TRBV7-6 and TRBJ2-7; 9 bases are a match to TRBD1. CDR3 length: 15 residues. Per germline, CDR1 SGHVS and CDR2 FNYEAQ. Trimming removed 4 bases from V and 2 bases from J; junction bases left unmatched: 6.